A single sample is the source of the 19 T cell receptor beta chains below, sequenced in a study of cytomegalovirus exposure and HLA in healthy donors. TCRdb keeps only in-frame clones here, not all; method: immunoSEQ multiplex PCR. This table has 250,000 or so clones, 90% appearing once. Material for sequencing was PBMCs. These receptors were obtained from a woman younger than 30 in good health and CMV-seronegative.

The rearrangement joins TRBV6-5 to TRBJ2-3, with 9 bases fitting TRBD2. Trimming cost V 0 bases and J 0 bases; bases outside gene matches: 1. The CDR3 runs to 16 residues. CDR1 is MNHEY and CDR2 is SVGAGI in the germline V gene. The CDR3 is CASSYSTSGSTDTQYF. For the CDR3, the DNA is TGTGCCAGCAGTTACTCGACTAGCGGAAGCACAGATACGCAGTATTTT.

A single count supports this clone. V gene TRBV7-3 combines with J gene TRBJ2-7; 7 positions agree with TRBD2. Germline V CDR1 and CDR2: SGHTA, FQGTGA. There are 15 residues in the CDR3. V lost 2 bases and J lost 3; bases outside the gene matches: 7. The chain's CDR3 is CASSLSPGEGYEQYF. Here the CDR3 DNA reads TGTGCCAGCAGCTTATCTCCGGGGGAGGGCTACGAGCAGTACTTC.

The chain has TRBV28 and TRBJ2-1; 13 bases are shared with TRBD2. V gave up 2 bases and J gave up 7 bases; unmatched junction bases: 5. From germline, CDR1 is MDHEN and CDR2 SYDVKM. CDR3 size: 16 residues. The CDR3 loop reads CASSLQLAGGRNEQFF. CDR3 coding DNA: TGTGCCAGCAGTTTACAACTAGCGGGGGGGCGGAATGAGCAGTTCTTC.

V usage is TRBV9 and J usage is TRBJ1-5; D is unresolved. The CDR3 length is 14 residues. The V end was cut by 2 bases, the J end by 6 bases, with 12 bases between. The germline CDR1 and CDR2 sequences are SGDLS and YYNGEE. CDR3 residues: CASSVDMGSQPQHF. The CDR3 region has the DNA TGTGCCAGCAGCGTCGATATGGGGAGTCAGCCCCAGCATTTT. Combining the CDR3 with reference TRBV9 and TRBJ1-5 gives the whole variable domain DSGVTQTPKHLITATGQRVTLRCSPRSGDLSVYWYQQSLDQGLQFLIQYYNGEERAKGNILERFSAQQFPDLHSELNLSSLELGDSALYFCASSVDMGSQPQHFGDGTRLSIL.

The V gene is TRBV7-8, the J gene TRBJ1-2; D uncertain. Trimming removed 5 bases from V and 1 base from J, with 17 bases in between. The CDR3 contains 16 residues. Germline loops: CDR1 SGHVS, CDR2 FQNEAQ. The CDR3 nucleotides are TGTGCCAGCAGCACCGGGAGAATTGCTTTTAACTATGGCTACACCTTC. This translates into CASSTGRIAFNYGYTF. Full variable domain (rest looked up from reference TRBV7-8 and TRBJ1-2): GAGVSQSPRYKVAKRGQDVALRCDPISGHVSLFWYQQALGQGPEFLTYFQNEAQLDKSGLPSDRFFAERPEGSVSTLKIQRTQQEDSAVYLCASSTGRIAFNYGYTFGSGTRLTVV.

The table lists this clone with a few counts. The V gene is TRBV28, the J gene TRBJ1-5; 7 positions match TRBD1. Germline CDR1 and CDR2: MDHEN and SYDVKM. The CDR3 sequence is 13 residues long. Trimming removed 6 bases from V and 7 bases from J; junction bases left unmatched: 6. This chain's CDR3 is CASSPTGNQPQHF. In nucleotides, the CDR3 is TGTGCCAGCAGCCCGACAGGGAACCAGCCCCAGCATTTT.

V and J are TRBV5-6 and TRBJ1-2; TRBD1 matches at 7 bases. CDR1 and CDR2 (germline): SGHDT, YYEEEE. Germline trimming cut 3 bases from V and 4 bases from J; bases unmatched to any gene: 9. This CDR3 has 15 residues. The CDR3 loop is CASSYGDRGPYGYTF. The CDR3 DNA reads TGTGCCAGCAGCTACGGGGACAGAGGCCCCTATGGCTACACCTTC. Full variable domain (rest looked up from reference TRBV5-6 and TRBJ1-2): DAGVTQSPTHLIKTRGQQVTLRCSPKSGHDTVSWYQQALGQGPQFIFQYYEEEERQRGNFPDRFSGHQFPNYSSELNVNALLLGDSALYLCASSYGDRGPYGYTFGSGTRLTVV.

The V call is TRBV27, the J call TRBJ2-3; 10 nucleotides match TRBD2. The CDR3 covers 18 residues. J lost 1 base, V lost 6 bases, and 13 bases had no gene match. Germline CDR1 MNHEY, CDR2 SMNVEV (reference sequence). CDR3 amino acids: CASSRRSGGAVGTDTQYF. Here the CDR3 DNA reads TGTGCCAGCAGCCGGAGGAGCGGGGGGGCGGTCGGCACAGATACGCAGTATTTT.

This clone appeared a single time. This chain uses TRBV4-1 with TRBJ1-2, with TRBD1 identical over 9 bases. In germline, CDR1 is MGHRA, CDR2 YSYEKL. The CDR3 covers 16 residues. V gave up 4 bases and J gave up 5 bases; unmatched junction bases: 11. As DNA, the CDR3 is TGCGCCAGCAGCCCACCCGGGACAGGGAGTTTATATGGCTACACCTTC. This encodes CASSPPGTGSLYGYTF.

The CDR3 DNA is TGTGCCAGCAGTTTAGGGGGGGATAATTCACCCCTCCACTTT. This codes for CASSLGGDNSPLHF. The V gene is TRBV9, the J gene TRBJ1-6, with D perhaps TRBD1 (6 bases). Germline values: CDR1 SGDLS, CDR2 YYNGEE. The CDR3 totals 14 residues. With 5 bases removed from V and 5 bases from J, the gap between germline ends came to 11 bases.

The chain uses TRBV27 and TRBJ1-2; TRBD1 might be the D (5 bases). Trimming left V 2 bases short and J 3 bases short, with 10 bases between. CDR3 length equals 14 residues. Germline lookup yields CDR1 MNHEY and CDR2 SMNVEV (reference sequence). Here the CDR3 DNA reads TGTGCCAGCAGTTTAGTTCGGGGGGACTATGGCTACACCTTC. This sequence encodes CASSLVRGDYGYTF.

This clone appeared a few times. The CDR3 region is CASSLTIDRDRPNYGYTF. DNA for the CDR3: TGTGCCAGCTCACTAACGATCGACAGGGACCGACCTAACTATGGCTACACCTTC. The chain joins TRBV18 to TRBJ1-2, with 7 positions matching TRBD1. J was trimmed by 0 bases and V by 4 bases; bases with no gene match: 14. CDR1 is KGHSH and CDR2 is LQKENI in the germline V gene. The CDR3 is 18 residues long.

The chain has TRBV6-5 and TRBJ1-1; possible D gene TRBD1, 5 bases. In germline, CDR1 is MNHEY, CDR2 SVGAGI. The CDR3 sequence is 14 residues long. Trimming pared 2 bases from V and 6 bases from J, leaving 13 bases between. Here the CDR3 reads CASSYVRGMAEAFF. In DNA, the CDR3 is TGTGCCAGCAGTTACGTCCGGGGGATGGCTGAAGCTTTCTTT.

V gene TRBV13 combines with J gene TRBJ1-6; D not resolved. Deletions cut 0 bases from V and 2 bases from J, with 8 bases between. Germline CDR1 reads PRHDT; CDR2 reads FYEKMQ (reference sequence). CDR3 length: 16 amino acids. The CDR3 sequence: CASSLGGRPYNSPLHF. Written as DNA, the CDR3 is TGTGCCAGCAGCTTAGGAGGGAGGCCCTATAATTCACCCCTCCACTTT.

The V and J genes are TRBV13 and TRBJ2-5; TRBD2 might be the D (6 bases). The V end lost 3 bases, the J end lost 5 bases, and 25 bases lay between the germline ends. In germline, CDR1 is PRHDT, CDR2 FYEKMQ (reference sequence). CDR3 length: 18 amino acids. The CDR3 protein is CASSLGGWGPSPGETQYF. In DNA, the CDR3 is TGTGCCAGCAGCTTGGGGGGTTGGGGCCCTAGCCCCGGGGAGACCCAGTACTTC. The variable domain in full, with the rest retrieved from reference TRBV13 and TRBJ2-5, is AAGVIQSPRHLIKEKRETATLKCYPIPRHDTVYWYQQGPGQDPQFLISFYEKMQSDKGSIPDRFSAQQFSDYHSELNMSSLELGDSALYFCASSLGGWGPSPGETQYFGPGTRLLVL.

This clone was found once. The chain combines TRBV5-6 with TRBJ1-1, with 7 bases lining up with TRBD1. Germline CDR1 reads SGHDT; CDR2 reads YYEEEE. The J segment lost 0 bases and the V segment lost 5 bases, leaving 4 bases of the junction unmatched. The CDR3 spans 14 residues. The CDR3 sequence is CASRGGQLNTEAFF. The CDR3 region has the DNA TGTGCCAGCAGGGGGGGACAGTTGAACACTGAAGCTTTCTTT.

The chain recombines TRBV11-2 with TRBJ2-5; a possible D gene is TRBD2 (5 bases). This CDR3 comprises 14 residues. Germline loops: CDR1 SGHAT, CDR2 FQNNGV. The V gene lost 1 base and the J gene lost 5 bases, with 11 bases spanning the gap. The CDR3, as DNA: TGTGCCAGCAGCTTAGTTCGGGGAACGGAGACCCAGTACTTC. Its translation is CASSLVRGTETQYF.

The rearrangement links TRBV27 to TRBJ1-2; D unclear. CDR1 is MNHEY, CDR2 SMNVEV, per germline (reference sequence). The V gene lost 2 bases and the J gene lost 0 bases, with 7 bases spanning the gap. The CDR3 is 14 amino acids. This CDR3 reads CASSLTGSNYGYTF. The CDR3 coding sequence is TGTGCCAGCAGTTTAACGGGGTCTAACTATGGCTACACCTTC.

The chain recombines TRBV9 with TRBJ1-1, with a weak D call TRBD1 (5 bases). Trimming pared 0 bases from V and 0 bases from J, leaving 6 bases between. The CDR3 has 14 amino acids. Looked up from germline, CDR1 is SGDLS and CDR2 is YYNGEE. CDR3 sequence reads: CASSVATVNTEAFF. In DNA, the CDR3 is TGTGCCAGCAGCGTAGCGACAGTGAACACTGAAGCTTTCTTT.